This T cell receptor beta chain was identified during a study of T cell responses to AZD1222 COVID-19 vaccine. Study-wide points: Donors skewed white British and female; clonal diversity was possibly underestimated. With dominance at 160-218 and 743-854, vaccine-associated CD4 TCRs spanned spike.

This clone was counted a few times. Its target is unknown. Method: immunoSEQ multiplex PCR; TCRdb's copy keeps in-frame clones and lacks some. The sample comprises roughly 70,000 clones, about 90% of which are singletons, and 1.3% rests with the top ten. The V gene lost 3 bases and the J gene lost 5 bases, with 17 bases spanning the gap. The CDR3 contains 15 residues. Germline V lookup: CDR1 SGDLS, CDR2 YYNGEE. The sample here was peripheral blood, taken 28 days after the second AZD1222 dose. This chain uses TRBV9 with TRBJ2-5, with D possibly TRBD1 on 6 matching bases. The clonotype comes from an adult who received the AZD1222 COVID-19 vaccine. The CDR3 here is CASSAIQGIGETQYF. The CDR3 region has the DNA TGTGCCAGCAGCGCCATACAGGGAATCGGGGAGACCCAGTACTTC.